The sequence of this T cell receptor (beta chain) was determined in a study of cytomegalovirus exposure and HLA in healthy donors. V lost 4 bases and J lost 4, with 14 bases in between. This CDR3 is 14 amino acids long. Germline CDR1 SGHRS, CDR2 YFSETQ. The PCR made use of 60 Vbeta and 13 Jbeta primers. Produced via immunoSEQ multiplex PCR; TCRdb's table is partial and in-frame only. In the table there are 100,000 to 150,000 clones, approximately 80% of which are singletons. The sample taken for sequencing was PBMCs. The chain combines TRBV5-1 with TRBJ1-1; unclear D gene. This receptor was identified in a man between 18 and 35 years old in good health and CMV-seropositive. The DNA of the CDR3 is TGCGCCAGCAGCGAGGAGTCGGCGGGCACTGAAGCTTTCTTT. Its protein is CASSEESAGTEAFF.